The rows below give T cell receptor beta chains drawn from one sample of a study of cytomegalovirus exposure and HLA in healthy donors. Generated by immunoSEQ multiplex PCR, the TCRdb table keeps only in-frame clones and is missing some. The top ten clones hold roughly 1.6% of a sample with 150,000 to 200,000 clones, roughly 88% of them seen once. Sequenced material: PBMCs. These receptors were collected from a woman aged 18-30 years in good health and CMV-seronegative. CDR3s include the opening cysteine and the closing phenylalanine or tryptophan. D genes are given only for firm matches. Expanded clones are given a class, and other clones once, few, many or no size at all.

V	J	size	D	CDR3	DNA
TRBV10-3	TRBJ1-2	-	TRBD1	CAIRTGTGVGYTF	TGTGCCATCAGAACCGGGACAGGGGTTGGCTACACCTTC
TRBV4-2	TRBJ1-2	-	-	CASSPGAGAPNYGYTF	TGTGCCAGCAGCCCGGGAGCCGGGGCTCCTAACTATGGCTACACCTTC
TRBV4-2	TRBJ1-1	-	-	CASSPRTGVNTEAFF	TGTGCCAGCAGCCCCCGGACGGGGGTGAACACTGAAGCTTTCTTT
TRBV29-1	TRBJ2-1	-	TRBD2	CSVPGLAGVYNEQFF	TGCAGCGTTCCGGGACTAGCGGGAGTATACAATGAGCAGTTCTTC
TRBV29-1	TRBJ1-2	once	TRBD1	CSVLDREGRYGYTF	TGCAGCGTTCTAGACAGGGAAGGAAGGTATGGCTACACCTTC
TRBV7-8	TRBJ1-5	-	-	CASSLQVLNQPQHF	TGTGCCAGCAGCCTACAGGTCCTCAATCAGCCCCAGCATTTT
TRBV10-1	TRBJ2-3	-	TRBD2	CASSDTRNMAGDTDTQYF	TGCGCCAGCAGTGACACTCGTAATATGGCGGGGGACACAGATACGCAGTATTTT
TRBV2	TRBJ1-2	-	-	CASSESGVYGYTF	TGTGCCAGCAGTGAGAGCGGGGTCTATGGCTACACCTTC
TRBV5-6	TRBJ1-2	-	-	CASSWAAPDYGYTF	TGTGCCAGCAGCTGGGCCGCCCCGGACTATGGCTACACCTTC
TRBV6-1	TRBJ1-5	-	-	CASSERRDLRENF	TGTGCCAGCAGTGAACGGAGAGATCTCCGGGAGAACTTT
TRBV2	TRBJ2-1	-	TRBD2	CASSRRLAGGENEQFF	TGTGCCAGCAGTCGTCGACTAGCGGGGGGGGAGAATGAGCAGTTCTTC
TRBV4-1	TRBJ1-6	-	TRBD1	CASSQDARGQGSPLHF	TGCGCCAGCAGCCAAGACGCAAGGGGGCAGGGTTCACCCCTCCACTTT
TRBV11-3	TRBJ1-1	-	TRBD1	CASSHGQGRTTEAFF	TGTGCCAGCAGCCATGGACAGGGGAGAACGACTGAAGCTTTCTTT
TRBV6-4	TRBJ2-1	-	TRBD2	CASSVLAGASYNEQFF	TGTGCCAGCAGTGTACTAGCGGGAGCATCATACAATGAGCAGTTCTTC